The present entry profiles one T cell receptor (beta chain) with its context. The data derive from a study of blood T cell repertoires in COVID-19. Study background: From T cells, B-cell-depleted T cells, or PBMCs came the material, which was cDNA or gDNA.

The repertoire was sequenced with immunoSEQ multiplex PCR; TCRdb's copy has only in-frame clones and lacks some. The table shows a few hundred thousand clones, with about 87% occurring only once. Germline trimming cut 0 bases from V and 7 bases from J; bases unmatched to any gene: 4. The length of the CDR3 is 15 residues. Germline CDR1 reads SGHTS; CDR2 reads YDEGEE. The receptor's source is a woman between 70 and 85 years old with active or convalescent COVID-19. Input material: peripheral blood. The V gene is TRBV5-8, the J gene TRBJ1-6, with 7 bases that match TRBD1. CDR3 in amino acids: CASSLGQGKNSPLHF. CDR3 nucleotides: TGTGCCAGCAGCTTGGGACAGGGCAAGAATTCACCCCTCCACTTT.